This TCR beta chain was identified during a study of T cell responses to AZD1222 COVID-19 vaccine. Study findings and constraints: Spike-specific TCR breadth and depth rose after two AZD1222 doses. Repertoires were obtained only post-peak T cell response.

Profiled with immunoSEQ multiplex PCR; TCRdb holds only in-frame clones, not every one. The data hold about 160,000 clones, with roughly nine tenths observed a single time. This clone has just one count. Its antigen is not known. Pooled together were second doses at about 4 or about 12 weeks. The source of this sequence is an adult who received the AZD1222 COVID-19 vaccine. Specimen: peripheral blood, collected 28 days after the second AZD1222 dose.

The CDR3 spells CASSPARATGWSSYNSPLHF. In DNA, the CDR3 is TGTGCCAGCTCACCGGCCCGGGCGACGGGCTGGAGCTCCTATAATTCACCCCTCCACTTT. J is TRBJ1-6 and V is TRBV18; D not certain. The CDR3 consists of 20 residues. The germline V gene has CDR1 KGHSH and CDR2 LQKENI. The V end was cut by 3 bases, the J end by 0 bases, with 21 bases between.